This TCR beta chain was obtained from a study of blood T cells in healthy people across ages. Sample-barcoded 5' priming and a J-beta primer mix drove a second PCR of roughly 6 to 12 cycles. TCRdb independently ran MiXCR on the 5' RACE reads; one entry per CDR3 protein. The data hold around 900,000 distinct CDR3 sequences, with under 35% observed a single time. This clonotype has ten or more counts. Antigen specificity is unknown. Study conclusions and caveats: Diversity figures based on one million T cells were deemed too low.

The CDR3 is 17 amino acids. Germline lookup yields CDR1 DFQATT and CDR2 SNEGSKA (reference sequence). V lost 2 bases, J lost 5 bases, and 13 bases stayed unmatched. The receptor was derived from a woman over 75 in good health. Sample: blood. This sequence joins TRBV20-1 and TRBJ2-5, with 11 bases identical to TRBD1. As DNA, the CDR3 is TGCAGTGCTAGATCCCGGACAGGGGGCTTCCTACGTGAGACCCAGTACTTC. As protein: CSARSRTGGFLRETQYF.